This T cell receptor beta chain was captured by sequencing in a study of CD8+ T cells in alopecia areata. Treatment in this sample: oral pan-JAK inhibitor, 5-10 mg twice daily. RNA, once extracted, was reverse transcribed into cDNA for use as the sequencing template. Clones were read by immunoSEQ multiplex PCR, and TCRdb kept only the in-frame ones, dropping some. Seen here are about 180,000 clones, approximately 50% observed once, and the top ten hold around 10%. This clone came up a few times. The receptor comes from a human donor with alopecia areata. This specimen consisted of CD8+ T cells sorted from blood, obtained at week 52, from a patient treated with tofacitinib.

CDR3 DNA sequence: TGTGCCAGCAGCCCCCCAGGGGGTTGGAACATTCAGTACTTC. Amino acid sequence: CASSPPGGWNIQYF. This chain joins TRBV16 and TRBJ2-4; 7 bases agree with TRBD1. This CDR3 is built from 14 residues. Trimming cost V 4 bases and J 7 bases; bases outside gene matches: 7. The germline CDR1 and CDR2 sequences are KGHSY and FQNENV.